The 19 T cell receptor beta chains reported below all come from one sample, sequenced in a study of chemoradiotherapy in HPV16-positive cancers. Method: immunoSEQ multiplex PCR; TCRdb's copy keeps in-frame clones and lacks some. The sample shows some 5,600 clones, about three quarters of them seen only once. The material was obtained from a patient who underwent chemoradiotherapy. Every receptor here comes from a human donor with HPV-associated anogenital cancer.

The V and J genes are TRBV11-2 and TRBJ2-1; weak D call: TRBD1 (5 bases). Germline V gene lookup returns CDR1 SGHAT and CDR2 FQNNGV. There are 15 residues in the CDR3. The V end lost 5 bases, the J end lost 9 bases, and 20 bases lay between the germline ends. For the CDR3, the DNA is TGTGCCAGCAGCCCAGTTCAGGGTGGGGTAGGTGAGCAGTTCTTC. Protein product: CASSPVQGGVGEQFF. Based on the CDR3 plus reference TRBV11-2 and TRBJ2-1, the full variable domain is EAGVAQSPRYKIIEKRQSVAFWCNPISGHATLYWYQQILGQGPKLLIQFQNNGVVDDSQLPKDRFSAERLKGVDSTLKIQPAKLEDSAVYLCASSPVQGGVGEQFFGPGTRLTVL.

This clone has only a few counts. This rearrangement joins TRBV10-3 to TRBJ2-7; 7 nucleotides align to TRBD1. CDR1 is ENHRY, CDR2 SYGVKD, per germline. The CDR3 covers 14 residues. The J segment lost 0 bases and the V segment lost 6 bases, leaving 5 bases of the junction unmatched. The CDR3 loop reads CAIRRTGGSYEQYF. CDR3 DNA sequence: TGTGCCATCAGGCGGACAGGAGGCTCCTACGAGCAGTACTTC.

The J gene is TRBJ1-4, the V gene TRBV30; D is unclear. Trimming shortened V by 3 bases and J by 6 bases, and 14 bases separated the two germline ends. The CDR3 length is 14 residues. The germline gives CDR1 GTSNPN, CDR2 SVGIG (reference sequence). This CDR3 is CAWRKGILDEKLFF. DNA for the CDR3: TGTGCCTGGAGAAAAGGGATCTTGGATGAAAAACTGTTTTTT.

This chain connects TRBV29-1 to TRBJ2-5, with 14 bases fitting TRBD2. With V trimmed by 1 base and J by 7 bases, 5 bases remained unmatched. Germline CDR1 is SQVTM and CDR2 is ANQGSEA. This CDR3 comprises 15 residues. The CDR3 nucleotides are TGCAGCGTTGAAGGACTTGGGACTAGCGGGGGGACCCAGTACTTC. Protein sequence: CSVEGLGTSGGTQYF.

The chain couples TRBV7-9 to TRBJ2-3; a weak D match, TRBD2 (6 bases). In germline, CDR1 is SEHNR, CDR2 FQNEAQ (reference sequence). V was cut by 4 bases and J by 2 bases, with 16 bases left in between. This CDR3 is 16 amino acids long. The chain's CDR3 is CASSSNRDSNTDTQYF. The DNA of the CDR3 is TGTGCCAGCAGCTCAAACCGGGACTCAAACACAGATACGCAGTATTTT.

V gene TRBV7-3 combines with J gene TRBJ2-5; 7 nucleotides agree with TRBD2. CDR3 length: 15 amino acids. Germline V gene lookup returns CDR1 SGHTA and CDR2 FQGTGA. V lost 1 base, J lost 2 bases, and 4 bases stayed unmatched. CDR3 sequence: CASSLSGGVQETQYF. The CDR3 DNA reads TGTGCCAGCAGCTTAAGTGGGGGGGTTCAAGAGACCCAGTACTTC.

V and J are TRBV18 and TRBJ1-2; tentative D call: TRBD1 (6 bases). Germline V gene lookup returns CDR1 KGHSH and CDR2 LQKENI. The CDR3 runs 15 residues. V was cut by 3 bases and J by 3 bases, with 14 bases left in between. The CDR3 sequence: CASSPNTGPDYGYTF. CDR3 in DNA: TGTGCCAGCTCACCGAACACAGGGCCCGACTATGGCTACACCTTC.

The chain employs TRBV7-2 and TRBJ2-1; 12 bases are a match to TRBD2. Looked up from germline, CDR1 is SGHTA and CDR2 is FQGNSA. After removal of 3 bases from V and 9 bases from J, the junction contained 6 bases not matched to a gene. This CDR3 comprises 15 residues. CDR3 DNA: TGTGCCAGCAGCTTCTCTAGCGGGGGGGCCGGTGAGCAGTTCTTC. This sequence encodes CASSFSSGGAGEQFF.

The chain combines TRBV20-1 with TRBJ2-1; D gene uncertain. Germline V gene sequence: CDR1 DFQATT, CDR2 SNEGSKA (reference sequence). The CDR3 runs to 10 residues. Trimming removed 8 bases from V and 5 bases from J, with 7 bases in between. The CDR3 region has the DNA TGCAGTACTGCACACAATGAGCAGTTCTTC. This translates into CSTAHNEQFF.

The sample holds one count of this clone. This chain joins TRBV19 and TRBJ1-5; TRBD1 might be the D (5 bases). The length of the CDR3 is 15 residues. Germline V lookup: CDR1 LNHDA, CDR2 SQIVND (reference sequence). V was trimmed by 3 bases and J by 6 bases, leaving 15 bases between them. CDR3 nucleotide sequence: TGTGCCAGTAGTATCTTGGGGCGGCGCACTCAGCCCCAGCATTTT. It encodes CASSILGRRTQPQHF.

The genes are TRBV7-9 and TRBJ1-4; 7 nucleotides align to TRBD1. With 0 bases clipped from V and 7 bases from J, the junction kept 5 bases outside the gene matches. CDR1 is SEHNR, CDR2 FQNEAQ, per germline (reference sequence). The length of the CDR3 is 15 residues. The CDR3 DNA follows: TGTGCCAGCAGCTTAGCCGGGACAGCCTCTGAAAAACTGTTTTTT. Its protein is CASSLAGTASEKLFF.

The CDR3 nucleotides are TGTGCCAGCAGTTCACCCGGGGAGCTGTTTTTT. Its translation is CASSSPGELFF. This sequence joins TRBV6-5 and TRBJ2-2, with no clear D. Germline V gives CDR1 MNHEY, CDR2 SVGAGI. This CDR3 comprises 11 residues. V lost 4 bases and J lost 6, with 3 bases in between.

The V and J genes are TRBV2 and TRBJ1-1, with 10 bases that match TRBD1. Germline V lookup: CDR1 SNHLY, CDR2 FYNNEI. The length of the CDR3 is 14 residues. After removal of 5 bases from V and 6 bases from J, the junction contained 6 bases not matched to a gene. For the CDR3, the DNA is TGTGCCAGCAGTCCGGCCGGGACAGGGGCTGAAGCTTTCTTT. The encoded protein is CASSPAGTGAEAFF.

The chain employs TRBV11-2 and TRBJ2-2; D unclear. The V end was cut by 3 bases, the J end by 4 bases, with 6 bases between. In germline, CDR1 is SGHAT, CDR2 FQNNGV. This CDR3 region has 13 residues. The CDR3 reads CASSFWGTGELFF. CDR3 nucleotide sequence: TGTGCCAGCAGCTTCTGGGGCACCGGGGAGCTGTTTTTT.

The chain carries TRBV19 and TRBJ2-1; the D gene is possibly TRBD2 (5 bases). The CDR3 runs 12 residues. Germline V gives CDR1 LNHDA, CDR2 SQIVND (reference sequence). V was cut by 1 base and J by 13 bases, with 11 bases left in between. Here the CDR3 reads CASSIGASRQFF. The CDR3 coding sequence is TGTGCCAGTAGTATAGGCGCTAGCCGTCAGTTCTTC.

The CDR3 DNA is TGTGCCTGGAGTGTCGGCCCTAACCGAAGCTATGGCTACACCTTC. Translation: CAWSVGPNRSYGYTF. This sequence joins TRBV30 and TRBJ1-2; no clear D. V was trimmed by 0 bases and J by 4 bases, leaving 15 bases between them. The CDR3 covers 15 residues. Per the germline V gene, CDR1 is GTSNPN and CDR2 is SVGIG (reference sequence). The variable domain in full, completed from reference TRBV30 and TRBJ1-2, reads SQTIHQWPATLVQPVGSPLSLECTVEGTSNPNLYWYRQAAGRGLQLLFYSVGIGQISSEVPQNLSASRPQDRQFILSSKKLLLSDSGFYLCAWSVGPNRSYGYTFGSGTRLTVV.

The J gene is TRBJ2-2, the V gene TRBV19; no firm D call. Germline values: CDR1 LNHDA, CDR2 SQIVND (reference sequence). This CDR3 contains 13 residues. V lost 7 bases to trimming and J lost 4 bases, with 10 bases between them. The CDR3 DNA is TGTGCCAGTAATCTAGGTTCCACCGGGGAGCTGTTTTTT. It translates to CASNLGSTGELFF.

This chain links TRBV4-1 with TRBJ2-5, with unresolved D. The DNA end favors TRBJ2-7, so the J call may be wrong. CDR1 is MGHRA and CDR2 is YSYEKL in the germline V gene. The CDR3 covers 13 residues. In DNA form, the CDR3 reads TGCGCCAGCAGCCAAACTAATCTCTACGAGCAGTACTTC. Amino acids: CASSQTNLYEQYF.

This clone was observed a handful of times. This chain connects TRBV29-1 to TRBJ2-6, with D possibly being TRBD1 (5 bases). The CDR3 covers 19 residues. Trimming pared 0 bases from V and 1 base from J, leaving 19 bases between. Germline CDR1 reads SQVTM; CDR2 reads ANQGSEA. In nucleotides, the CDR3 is TGCAGCGTTGAAGATCCCCAGACAGAGGTCATATCTGGGGCCAACGTCCTGACTTTC. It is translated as CSVEDPQTEVISGANVLTF.